This T cell receptor (beta chain) was documented in a study of molecular identifiers for immune sequencing clone quantification (dated by TCRdb to the late 2010s). With regard to the full study: In a replicate experiment, RNA from approximately 22,000 or 94,000 naive CD8 T cells was split into five aliquots, four of which were sequenced. This methods study used CD8 T cells to benchmark TCR RNA copy counting and molecular-identifier clustering-based TCR repertoire sequencing (MIDCIRS).

There are many counts of this clonotype. Its antigen is currently not known. Nothing much larger sits one base from this clone, and base qualities are not available. Libraries of naive CD8 T cells were built from about 20,000 to 1,000,000 sorted cells, with 10%, 30% or 50% of the purified RNA used. Naive CD8 T cells were FACS-sorted as CD8+CD4-CCR7+CD45RA+ on a BD FACSAria II into RLT Plus buffer. To test detection sensitivity, Jurkat RNA equal to ten TCR copies was added to samples of about 17,000-1,100,000 naive CD8 T cells. CD8 T cells were enriched with RosetteSep CD8+ T Cell Enrichment Cocktail and Ficoll-Paque, followed by ACK red cell lysis. Including cysteine and phenylalanine, the CDR3 has 13 amino acids. Just CDR3 DNA is preserved here, 39 bases in frame from base 1. As encoded in the germline V gene, CDR1 is SGHDN while CDR2 is FVKESK. The germline ends are 11 bases apart after V is trimmed by 3 bases and J by 6 bases.

The method was PCR. The data were produced on an Illumina HiSeq 4000. Preparation of bulk TCR libraries followed a previously described approach, with the TCR primers listed in Table S5. Purification of total RNA was performed with the Qiagen AllPrep DNA/RNA kit. Before any analysis, reads coming from multiple sequencing runs of the same library were combined into one pool. From the authors' description of their analysis: Only reads with exact TCR constant sequence were kept, trimmed to 150 nt, and grouped by their 12-nt molecular barcodes. Within each barcode group, reads were sub-clustered at a 15% Levenshtein threshold, and quality-weighted consensus sequences were built per RNA molecule. Non-functional sequences were discarded, and so were lower-count sequences lying one edit away from another sequence. Based on fitting two negative binomial distributions, any barcode sub-cluster with under 20% of the maximum read count was discarded. Using fastp at Q25 and MiXCR, TCRdb reprocessed the public reads and kept productive beta chains. Every entry covers one CDR3 protein and lists the most common genes and DNA from its rows. TCRdb's processing, not the authors' own work, is the source of the V and J calls. This sample is represented by more than 300,000 distinct CDR3 sequences; about a fifth of them were singletons. The leading ten clones occupy 0.81% of the sample.

Summary of the overall study and its limitations: When barcode sub-clustering was omitted, TCR diversity was inflated by chimeric consensus sequences, with chimeras reaching as high as 47%. The sizes of highly expanded clones could end up underestimated when identical TCR molecules share a barcode. Even against a background of approximately 1 million naive CD8 T cells, spiked-in Jurkat TCR RNA amounting to a single cell's worth was reported to be detectable. About 2.9 recovered TCR RNA copies per cell were obtained by modeling, versus approximately 10 by digital PCR, implying a capture efficiency of 25% to 35%. Spiked-in Jurkat TCR RNA (approximately eleven copies' worth), which is not part of the donor repertoire, was contained in the naive libraries. Clones above 20 RNA copies held over 98% of molecules in CMV-specific effector cells but under 1% in naive cells.

The source of this sequence is a human donor in good health. Some libraries in this study had Jurkat cell RNA spiked in. The sequence joins TRBV14 to TRBJ1-1; the best D guess is TRBD1, with 5 bases matching. The material sequenced was naive CD8+ T cells from blood, with Jurkat cell RNA spiked in. The cell subset or site label corresponds to: FACS-sorted CD8+CD4-CCR7+CD45RA+ naive T cells. The nucleotides read TGTGCCAGCAGCCATGGGGGGTGGGCTGAAGCTTTCTTT. Its protein is CASSHGGWAEAFF.